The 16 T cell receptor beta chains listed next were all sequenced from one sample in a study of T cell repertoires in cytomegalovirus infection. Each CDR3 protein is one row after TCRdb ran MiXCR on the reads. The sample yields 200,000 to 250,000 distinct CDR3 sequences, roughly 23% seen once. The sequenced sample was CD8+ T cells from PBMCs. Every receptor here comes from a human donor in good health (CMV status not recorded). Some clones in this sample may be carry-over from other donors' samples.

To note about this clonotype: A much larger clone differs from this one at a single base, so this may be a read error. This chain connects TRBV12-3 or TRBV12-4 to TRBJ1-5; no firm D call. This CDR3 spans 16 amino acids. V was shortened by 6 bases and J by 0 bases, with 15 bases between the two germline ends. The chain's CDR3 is CASSRGEVDSNQPQHF. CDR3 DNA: TGTGCCAGCAGCCGTGGGGAGGTCGATAGCAATCAGCCCCAGCATTTT.

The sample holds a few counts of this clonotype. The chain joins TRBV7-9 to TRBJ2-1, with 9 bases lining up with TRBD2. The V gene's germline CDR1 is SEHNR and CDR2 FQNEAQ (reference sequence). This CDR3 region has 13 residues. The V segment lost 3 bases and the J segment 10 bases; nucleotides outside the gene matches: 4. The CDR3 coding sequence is TGTGCCAGCAGCTTGCGGGGGGGATTGGAGCAGTTCTTC. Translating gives CASSLRGGLEQFF.

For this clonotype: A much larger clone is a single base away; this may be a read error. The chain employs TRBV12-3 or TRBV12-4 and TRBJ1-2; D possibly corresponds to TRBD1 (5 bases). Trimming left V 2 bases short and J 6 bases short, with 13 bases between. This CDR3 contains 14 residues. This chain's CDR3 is CASSLYAGPDGYTF. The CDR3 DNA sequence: TGTGCCAGCAGTTTATACGCAGGGCCTGATGGCTACACCTTC.

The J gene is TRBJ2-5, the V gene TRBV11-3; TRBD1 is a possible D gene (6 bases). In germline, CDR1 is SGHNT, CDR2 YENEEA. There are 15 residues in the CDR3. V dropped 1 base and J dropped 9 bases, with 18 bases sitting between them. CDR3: CASSLGAGDGESQYF. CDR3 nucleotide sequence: TGTGCCAGCAGCTTAGGCGCAGGGGATGGGGAGTCCCAGTACTTC.

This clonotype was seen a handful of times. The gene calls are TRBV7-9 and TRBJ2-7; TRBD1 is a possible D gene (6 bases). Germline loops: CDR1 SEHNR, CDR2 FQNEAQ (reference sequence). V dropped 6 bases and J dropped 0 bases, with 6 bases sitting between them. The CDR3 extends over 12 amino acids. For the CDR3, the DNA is TGTGCCAGCAGACAGGGCTCCTACGAGCAGTACTTC. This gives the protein CASRQGSYEQYF.

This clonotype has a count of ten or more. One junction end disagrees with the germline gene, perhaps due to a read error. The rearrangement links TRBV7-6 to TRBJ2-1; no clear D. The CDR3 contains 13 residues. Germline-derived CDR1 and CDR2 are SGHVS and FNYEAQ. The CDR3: CASSLDGYNEQFF. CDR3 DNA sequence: TGTGCCAGCAGTTTAGACGGTTACAATGAGCAGTTCTTC.

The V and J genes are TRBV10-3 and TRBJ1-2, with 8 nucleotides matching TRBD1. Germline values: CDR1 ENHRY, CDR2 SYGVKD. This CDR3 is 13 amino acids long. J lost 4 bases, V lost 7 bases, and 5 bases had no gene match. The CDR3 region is CAITGGASYGYTF. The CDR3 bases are TGTGCCATCACAGGGGGCGCGAGCTATGGCTACACCTTC.

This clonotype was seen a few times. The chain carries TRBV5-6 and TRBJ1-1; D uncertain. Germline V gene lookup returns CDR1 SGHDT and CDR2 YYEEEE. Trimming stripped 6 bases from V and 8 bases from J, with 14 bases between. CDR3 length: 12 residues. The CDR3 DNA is TGTGCCAGCAACCTGCAGACACGCGAAGCTTTCTTT. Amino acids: CASNLQTREAFF.

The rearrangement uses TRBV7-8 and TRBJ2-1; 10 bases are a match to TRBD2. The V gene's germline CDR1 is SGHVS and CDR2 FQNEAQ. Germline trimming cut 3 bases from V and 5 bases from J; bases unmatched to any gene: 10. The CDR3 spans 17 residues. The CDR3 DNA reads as TGTGCCAGCAGCTTTGCGCTAGCGGGGGCCCGAAACAATGAGCAGTTCTTC. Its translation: CASSFALAGARNNEQFF.

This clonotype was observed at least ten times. The CDR3 DNA reads TGTGCCAGCAGTATCAGACTAGCGGTGCTCTACAATGAGCAGTTCTTC. Translation: CASSIRLAVLYNEQFF. This chain links TRBV12-3 or TRBV12-4 with TRBJ2-1, with 9 nucleotides matching TRBD2. Unmatched junction bases numbered 8, after V lost 5 bases and J lost 3 bases. The CDR3 runs to 16 residues.

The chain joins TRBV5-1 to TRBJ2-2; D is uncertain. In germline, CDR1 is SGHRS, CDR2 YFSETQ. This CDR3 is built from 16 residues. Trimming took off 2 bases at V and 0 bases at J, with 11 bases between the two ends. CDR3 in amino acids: CASSFSADANTGELFF. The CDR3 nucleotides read TGCGCCAGCAGCTTCTCTGCAGACGCGAACACCGGGGAGCTGTTTTTT.

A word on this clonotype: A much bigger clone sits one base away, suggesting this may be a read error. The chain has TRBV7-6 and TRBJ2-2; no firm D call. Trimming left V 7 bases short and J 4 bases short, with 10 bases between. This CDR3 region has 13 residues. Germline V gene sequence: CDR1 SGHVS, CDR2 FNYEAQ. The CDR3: CASNPSVTGELFF. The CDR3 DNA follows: TGTGCCAGCAACCCGTCAGTCACCGGGGAGCTGTTTTTT.

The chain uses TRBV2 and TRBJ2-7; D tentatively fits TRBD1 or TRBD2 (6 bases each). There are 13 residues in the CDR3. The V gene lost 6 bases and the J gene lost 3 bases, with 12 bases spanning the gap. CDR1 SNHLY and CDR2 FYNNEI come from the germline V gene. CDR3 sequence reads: CASRNREVYEQYF. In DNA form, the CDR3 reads TGTGCCAGCAGGAACAGGGAGGTCTACGAGCAGTACTTC.

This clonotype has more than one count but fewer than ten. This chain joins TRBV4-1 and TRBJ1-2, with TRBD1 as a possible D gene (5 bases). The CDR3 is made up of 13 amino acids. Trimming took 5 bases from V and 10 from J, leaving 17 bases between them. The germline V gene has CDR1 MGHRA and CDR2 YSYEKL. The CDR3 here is CASSVPGSIDYTF. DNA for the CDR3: TGCGCCAGCAGCGTACCAGGGAGTATCGACTACACCTTC.

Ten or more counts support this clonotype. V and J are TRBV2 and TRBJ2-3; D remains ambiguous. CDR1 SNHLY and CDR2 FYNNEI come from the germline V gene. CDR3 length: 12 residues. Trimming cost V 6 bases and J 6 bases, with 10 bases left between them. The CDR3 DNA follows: TGTGCCAGCAGCCTCTCAGGCGATACGCAGTATTTT. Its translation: CASSLSGDTQYF.

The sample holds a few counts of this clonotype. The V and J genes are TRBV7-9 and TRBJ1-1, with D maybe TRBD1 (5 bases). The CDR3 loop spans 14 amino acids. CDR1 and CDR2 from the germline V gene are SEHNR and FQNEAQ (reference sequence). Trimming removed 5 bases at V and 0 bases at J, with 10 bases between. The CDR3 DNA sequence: TGTGCCAGCAGCCGCGACAGCTTGAACACTGAAGCTTTCTTT. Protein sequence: CASSRDSLNTEAFF.